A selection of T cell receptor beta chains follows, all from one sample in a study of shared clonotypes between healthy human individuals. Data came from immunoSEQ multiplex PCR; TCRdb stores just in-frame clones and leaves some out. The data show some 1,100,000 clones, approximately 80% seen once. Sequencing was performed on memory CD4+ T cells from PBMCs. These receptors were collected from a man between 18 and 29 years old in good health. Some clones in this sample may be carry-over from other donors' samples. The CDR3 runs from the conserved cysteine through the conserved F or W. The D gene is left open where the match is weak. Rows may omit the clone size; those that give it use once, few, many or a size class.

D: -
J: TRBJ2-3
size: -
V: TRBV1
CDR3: CTSSQDRLAGDGDTQYF
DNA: TGCACCAGCAGCCAAGATCGTCTAGCGGGAGATGGAGATACGCAGTATTTT

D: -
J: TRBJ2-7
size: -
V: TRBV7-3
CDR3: CASSLVRGREQYF
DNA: TGTGCCAGCAGCTTGGTCAGGGGACGAGAGCAGTACTTC

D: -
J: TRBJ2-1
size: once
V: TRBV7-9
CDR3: CASSGMGRHNEQFF
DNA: TGTGCCAGCAGCGGGATGGGCCGACACAATGAGCAGTTCTTC

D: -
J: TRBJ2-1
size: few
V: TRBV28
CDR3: CASSTNYNEQFF
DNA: TGTGCCAGCAGCACAAACTACAATGAGCAGTTCTTC

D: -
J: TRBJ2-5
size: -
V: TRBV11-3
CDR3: CASSQGPGAETQYF
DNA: TGTGCCAGCAGCCAAGGGCCGGGGGCAGAGACCCAGTACTTC

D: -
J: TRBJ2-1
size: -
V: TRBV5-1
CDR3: CASSLGGSVSYNEQFF
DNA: TGCGCCAGCAGCTTGGGGGGGTCGGTCTCCTACAATGAGCAGTTCTTC

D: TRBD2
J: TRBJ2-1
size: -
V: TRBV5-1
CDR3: CASSLSGGSSYNEQFF
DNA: TGCGCCAGCAGCTTGAGTGGCGGGAGCTCCTACAATGAGCAGTTCTTC

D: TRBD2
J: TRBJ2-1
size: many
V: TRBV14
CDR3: CASSPLEGGRYNEQFF
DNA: TGTGCCAGCAGCCCACTGGAGGGAGGGCGCTACAATGAGCAGTTCTTC

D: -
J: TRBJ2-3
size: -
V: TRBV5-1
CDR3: CASSSGAYTDTQYF
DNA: TGCGCCAGCAGCTCCGGGGCGTACACAGATACGCAGTATTTT

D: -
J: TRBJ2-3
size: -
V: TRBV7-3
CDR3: CASSPTGAGAADTQYF
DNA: TGTGCCAGCAGCCCTACGGGGGCGGGAGCGGCAGATACGCAGTATTTT

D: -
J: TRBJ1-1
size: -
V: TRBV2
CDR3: CASSELSEAFF
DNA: TGTGCCAGCAGTGAACTATCTGAAGCTTTCTTT

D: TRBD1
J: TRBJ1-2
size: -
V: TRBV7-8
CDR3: CASSLNTGALPNYGYTF
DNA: TGTGCCAGCAGCTTAAATACAGGGGCGCTACCTAACTATGGCTACACCTTC

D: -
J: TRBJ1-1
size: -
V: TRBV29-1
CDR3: CSVEWATNTEAFF
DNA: TGCAGCGTTGAGTGGGCAACGAACACTGAAGCTTTCTTT

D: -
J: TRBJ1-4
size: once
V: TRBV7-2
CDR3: CASSPPGDGEKLFF
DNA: TGTGCCAGCAGCCCGCCGGGCGATGGTGAAAAACTGTTTTTT

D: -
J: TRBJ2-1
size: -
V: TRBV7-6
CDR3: CASSLDGSWINEQFF
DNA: TGTGCCAGCAGCTTAGACGGGAGCTGGATTAATGAGCAGTTCTTC

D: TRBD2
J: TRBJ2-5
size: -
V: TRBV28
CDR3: CASSPGVAGGPETQYF
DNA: TGTGCCAGCAGCCCGGGGGTAGCGGGAGGCCCAGAGACCCAGTACTTC

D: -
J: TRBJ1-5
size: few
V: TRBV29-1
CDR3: CSVGEGLNQPQHF
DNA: TGCAGCGTTGGGGAGGGACTTAATCAGCCCCAGCATTTT

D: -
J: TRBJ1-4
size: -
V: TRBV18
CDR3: CASSPMMDPNEKLFF
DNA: TGTGCCAGCTCACCAATGATGGACCCTAATGAAAAACTGTTTTTT

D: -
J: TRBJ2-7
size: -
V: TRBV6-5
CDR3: CASSPAGTALREQYF
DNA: TGTGCCAGCAGTCCAGCCGGGACGGCTCTCCGGGAGCAGTACTTC

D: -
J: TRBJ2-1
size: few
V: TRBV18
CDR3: CASSLFTGGYNEQFF
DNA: TGTGCCAGCTCCCTGTTTACCGGGGGATACAATGAGCAGTTCTTC

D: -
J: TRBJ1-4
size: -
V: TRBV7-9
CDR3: CASSPQNSGVEKLFF
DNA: TGTGCCAGCAGCCCCCAAAACTCAGGGGTTGAAAAACTGTTTTTT

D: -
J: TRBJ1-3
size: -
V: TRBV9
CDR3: CASSLRDVGRNTIYF
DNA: TGTGCCAGCAGCCTTAGGGACGTTGGGCGAAACACCATATATTTT

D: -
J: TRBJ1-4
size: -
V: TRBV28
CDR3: CASSFVTNEKLFF
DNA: TGTGCCAGCAGTTTCGTAACTAATGAAAAACTGTTTTTT

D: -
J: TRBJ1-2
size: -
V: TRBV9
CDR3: CASSQGGDYYGYTF
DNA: TGTGCCAGCAGCCAGGGCGGGGATTACTATGGCTACACCTTC

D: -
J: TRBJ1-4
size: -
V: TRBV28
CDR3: CASSSRWAGREKLFF
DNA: TGTGCCAGCAGCTCGAGGTGGGCAGGGCGCGAAAAACTGTTTTTT

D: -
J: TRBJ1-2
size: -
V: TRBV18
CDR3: CASSPYREVNGYTF
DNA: TGTGCCAGCTCACCCTACAGGGAGGTTAATGGCTACACCTTC

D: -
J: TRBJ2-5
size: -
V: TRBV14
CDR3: CASSRGFRETQYF
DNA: TGTGCCAGCAGCCGGGGGTTTCGAGAGACCCAGTACTTC

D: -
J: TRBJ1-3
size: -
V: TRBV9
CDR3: CASSVLGGTGNTIYF
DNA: TGTGCCAGCAGCGTCCTAGGTGGGACGGGAAACACCATATATTTT

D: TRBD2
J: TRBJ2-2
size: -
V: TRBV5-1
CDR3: CASSFTSGNTGELFF
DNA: TGCGCCAGCAGCTTCACTAGCGGTAACACCGGGGAGCTGTTTTTT

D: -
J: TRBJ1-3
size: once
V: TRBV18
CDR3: CASSKGAQNLGNTIYF
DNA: TGTGCCAGCTCAAAAGGGGCACAGAACCTTGGAAACACCATATATTTT

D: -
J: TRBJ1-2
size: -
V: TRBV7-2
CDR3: CASSPAGTYYGYTF
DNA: TGTGCCAGCAGTCCCGCCGGGACGTACTATGGCTACACCTTC

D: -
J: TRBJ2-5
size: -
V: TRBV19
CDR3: CASSIGVVGETQYF
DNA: TGTGCCAGTAGTATAGGGGTGGTGGGGGAGACCCAGTACTTC

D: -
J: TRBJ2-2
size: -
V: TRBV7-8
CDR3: CASSRRGTTGELFF
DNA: TGTGCCAGCAGCCGACGGGGGACAACCGGGGAGCTGTTTTTT

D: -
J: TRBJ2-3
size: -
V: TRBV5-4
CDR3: CASSLFSTDTQYF
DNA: TGTGCCAGCAGCTTGTTTTCCACAGATACGCAGTATTTT

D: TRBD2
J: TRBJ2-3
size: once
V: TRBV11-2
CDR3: CASSRTAGGTFSTDTQYF
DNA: TGTGCCAGCAGTAGGACCGCGGGGGGGACATTCAGCACAGATACGCAGTATTTT

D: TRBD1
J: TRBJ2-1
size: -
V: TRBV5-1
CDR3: CASSRDSYNEQFF
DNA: TGCGCCAGCAGCCGGGACAGCTACAATGAGCAGTTCTTC

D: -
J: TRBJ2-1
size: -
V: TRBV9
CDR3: CASSVDVLNEQFF
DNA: TGTGCCAGCAGCGTAGACGTCCTCAATGAGCAGTTCTTC

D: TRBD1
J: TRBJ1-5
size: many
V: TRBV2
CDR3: CASSVEGGEDQPQHF
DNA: TGTGCCAGCAGTGTAGAAGGGGGCGAGGATCAGCCCCAGCATTTT

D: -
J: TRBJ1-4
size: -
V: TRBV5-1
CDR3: CASSPYGHGFNEKLFF
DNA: TGCGCCAGCAGCCCGTACGGGCACGGATTTAATGAAAAACTGTTTTTT

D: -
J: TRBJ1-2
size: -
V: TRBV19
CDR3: CASSLANGYTF
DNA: TGTGCCAGTAGTCTAGCGAATGGCTACACCTTC

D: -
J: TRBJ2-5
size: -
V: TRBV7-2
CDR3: CASSLRGETQYF
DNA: TGTGCCAGCAGCTTAAGAGGGGAGACCCAGTACTTC

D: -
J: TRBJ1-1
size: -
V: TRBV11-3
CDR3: CASSSIREPVAFF
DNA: TGTGCCAGCAGCTCTATACGTGAGCCGGTAGCTTTCTTT

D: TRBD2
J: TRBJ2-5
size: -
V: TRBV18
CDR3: CASSPRGGMETQYF
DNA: TGTGCCAGCTCACCCCGCGGGGGGATGGAGACCCAGTACTTC